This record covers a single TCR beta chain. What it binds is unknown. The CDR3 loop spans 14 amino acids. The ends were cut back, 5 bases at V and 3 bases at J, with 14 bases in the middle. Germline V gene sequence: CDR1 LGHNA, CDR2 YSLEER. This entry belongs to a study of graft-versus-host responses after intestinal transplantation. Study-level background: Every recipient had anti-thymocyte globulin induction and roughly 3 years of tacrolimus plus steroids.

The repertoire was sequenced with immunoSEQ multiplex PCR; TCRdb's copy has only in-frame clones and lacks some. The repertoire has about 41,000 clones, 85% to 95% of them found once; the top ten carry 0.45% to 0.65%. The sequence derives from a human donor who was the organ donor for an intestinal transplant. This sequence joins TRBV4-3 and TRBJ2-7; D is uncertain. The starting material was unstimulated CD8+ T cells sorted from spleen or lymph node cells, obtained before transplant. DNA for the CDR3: TGCGCCAGCAGCATCAGTACCTCCGACTACGAGCAGTACTTC. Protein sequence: CASSISTSDYEQYF.